The 9 T cell receptor beta chains given below trace back to one sample, sequenced in a study of T cells after yellow fever vaccination. TCRdb reanalysed the 5' RACE reads using MiXCR and keeps one entry per CDR3 protein. The sample consists of just under 600,000 distinct CDR3 sequences, approximately 12% of them appearing once. The sequences come from PBMCs, collected on the day of the yellow fever booster vaccination. Every receptor here comes from a man aged 25-45 years who received the YFV17D yellow fever vaccine.

This clonotype has more than one count but fewer than ten. This chain joins TRBV7-2 and TRBJ2-7; D remains unclear. This CDR3 is 14 amino acids long. The germline V gene encodes CDR1 SGHTA and CDR2 FQGNSA. Trimming removed 7 bases at V and 1 base at J, with 14 bases between. CDR3 in amino acids: CASTLTLVSYEQYF. The CDR3 DNA is TGTGCCAGCACCCTCACGCTCGTGTCCTACGAGCAGTACTTC. Based on the CDR3 plus reference TRBV7-2 and TRBJ2-7, the full variable domain is GAGVSQSPSNKVTEKGKDVELRCDPISGHTALYWYRQSLGQGLEFLIYFQGNSAPDKSGLPSDRFSAERTGGSVSTLTIQRTQQEDSAVYLCASTLTLVSYEQYFGPGTRLTVT.

This clonotype occurred many times. The rearrangement joins TRBV12-3 or TRBV12-4 to TRBJ1-2; tentative D call: TRBD1 (5 bases). V was shortened by 6 bases and J by 8 bases, with 13 bases between the two germline ends. The CDR3 loop spans 12 amino acids. The CDR3 spells CASRLTGVGYTF. The CDR3 nucleotides are TGTGCCAGCAGACTCACGGGGGTAGGCTACACCTTC.

The CDR3 DNA reads TGCACCAGCAGCCATGGTGGGACTAGTGTTTTGGTCGGTGAGCAGTTCTTC. Amino acid sequence: CTSSHGGTSVLVGEQFF. This chain connects TRBV1 to TRBJ2-1; the D segment call TRBD2 is taken from the table without a DNA check. TRBV1 is marked as a pseudogene. The length of the CDR3 is 17 residues.

This clonotype has more than one count but fewer than ten. The CDR3 region is CASSSPPDRPSGANVLTF. CDR3 nucleotides: TGTGCCAGCAGCTCGCCCCCGGACAGACCCTCTGGGGCCAACGTCCTGACTTTC. The genes are TRBV11-2 and TRBJ2-6, with a weak D call TRBD1 (6 bases). Trimming cost V 4 bases and J 0 bases, with 16 bases left between them. The germline V gene has CDR1 SGHAT and CDR2 FQNNGV. The CDR3 length is 18 residues.

The V call is TRBV30, the J call TRBJ2-1; 10 bases are a match to TRBD1. J lost 4 bases, V lost 6 bases, and 3 bases had no gene match. The CDR3 consists of 13 residues. Germline V lookup: CDR1 GTSNPN, CDR2 SVGIG (reference sequence). CDR3 region: CACRQGAYNEQFF. The CDR3 nucleotides read TGTGCCTGCCGACAGGGGGCTTACAATGAGCAGTTCTTC.

This clonotype was observed a handful of times. This sequence joins TRBV28 and TRBJ2-5; no reliable D call. Per the germline V gene, CDR1 is MDHEN and CDR2 is SYDVKM. The V gene lost 6 bases and the J gene lost 7 bases, with 12 bases spanning the gap. The CDR3 loop spans 12 amino acids. CDR3 nucleotide sequence: TGTGCCAGCAGGTTACCGCCGGGGACCCAGTACTTC. Its translation: CASRLPPGTQYF.

There are a few counts of this clonotype. The chain is built from TRBV5-1 and TRBJ1-5; D is possibly TRBD1 (5 bases). The CDR3 length is 15 residues. The V and J ends lost 4 bases and 3 bases respectively, with 14 bases between them. In germline, CDR1 is SGHRS, CDR2 YFSETQ. The CDR3 sequence: CASSPGEDYNQPQHF. DNA of the CDR3: TGCGCCAGCAGCCCGGGGGAGGATTACAATCAGCCCCAGCATTTT.

This clonotype was counted between two and nine times. The chain has TRBV6-5 and TRBJ2-3; D not resolved. CDR1 and CDR2 (germline): MNHEY, SVGAGI. This CDR3 is built from 15 residues. Trimming stripped 0 bases from V and 2 bases from J, with 9 bases between. DNA for the CDR3: TGTGCCAGCAGTTACTCGATCCGGGTCACAGATACGCAGTATTTT. It yields the protein CASSYSIRVTDTQYF.

V is TRBV6-2 or TRBV6-3 and J is TRBJ2-7, with D possibly being TRBD2 (6 bases). V was clipped by 2 bases and J by 2 bases, with 13 bases between them. Germline V gene data show CDR1 as MNHEY and CDR2 as SVGEGT. The CDR3 consists of 15 residues. The CDR3 DNA is TGTGCCAGCAGTTACGAACCGGGAGTGACCTACGAGCAGTACTTC. Translating gives CASSYEPGVTYEQYF.